This T cell receptor beta chain was captured by sequencing in a study of OX40 agonist ivuxolimab in advanced cancers. On the study more broadly: Patients enrolled in dose escalation were diagnosed with hepatocellular carcinoma, melanoma, renal cell or head and neck cancer.

This clone was seen once. Assay: immunoSEQ multiplex PCR; the TCRdb copy retains only in-frame clones and omits some. The repertoire includes about 60,000 clones, about 88% of them detected once, and just under 7% sits in the top ten. The investigators sampled blood at baseline, at cycle 4 day 1, and at cycle 7 day 1. This sequence was found in an adult with an advanced solid tumor such as melanoma, head and neck, liver or kidney cancer. Sample: CD4+ or CD8+ T cells sorted from blood, taken in a trial of the OX40 agonist ivuxolimab.

The CDR3 here is CASSLDSGRGPDTQYF. The CDR3 nucleotides read TGTGCCAGCAGTTTAGATAGCGGGAGGGGTCCAGATACGCAGTATTTT. The chain uses TRBV28 and TRBJ2-3, with 11 nucleotides matching TRBD2. The CDR3 has 16 amino acids. Per germline, CDR1 MDHEN and CDR2 SYDVKM. J lost 4 bases, V lost 2 bases, and 5 bases had no gene match.